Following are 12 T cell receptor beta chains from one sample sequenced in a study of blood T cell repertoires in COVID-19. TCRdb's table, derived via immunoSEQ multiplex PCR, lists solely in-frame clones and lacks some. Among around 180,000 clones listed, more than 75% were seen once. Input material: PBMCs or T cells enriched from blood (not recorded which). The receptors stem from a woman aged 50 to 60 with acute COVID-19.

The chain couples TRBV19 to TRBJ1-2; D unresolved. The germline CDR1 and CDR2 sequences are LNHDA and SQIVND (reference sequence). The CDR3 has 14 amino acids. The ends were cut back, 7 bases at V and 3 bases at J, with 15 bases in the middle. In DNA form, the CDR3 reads TGTGCCAGTAACCCCGGAGACCCGTACTATGGCTACACCTTC. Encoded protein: CASNPGDPYYGYTF.

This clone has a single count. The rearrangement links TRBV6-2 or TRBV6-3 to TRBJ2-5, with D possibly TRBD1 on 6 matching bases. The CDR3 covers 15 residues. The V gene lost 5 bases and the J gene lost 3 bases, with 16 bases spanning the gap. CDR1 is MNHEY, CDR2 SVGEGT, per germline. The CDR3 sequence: CASSAPGRGKETQYF. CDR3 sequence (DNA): TGTGCCAGCAGTGCCCCGGGCAGGGGCAAAGAGACCCAGTACTTC.

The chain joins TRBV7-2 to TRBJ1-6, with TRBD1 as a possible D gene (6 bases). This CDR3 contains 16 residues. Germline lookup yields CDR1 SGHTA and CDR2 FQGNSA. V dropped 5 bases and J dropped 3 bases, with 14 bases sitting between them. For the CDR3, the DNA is TGTGCCAGCAGCAAGCGGGGGGCTAGCTATAATTCACCCCTCCACTTT. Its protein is CASSKRGASYNSPLHF.

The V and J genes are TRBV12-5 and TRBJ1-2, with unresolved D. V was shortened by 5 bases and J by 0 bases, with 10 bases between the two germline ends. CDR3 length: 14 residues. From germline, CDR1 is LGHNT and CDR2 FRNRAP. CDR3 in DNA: TGTGCTAGTGGTGAGGGAAATGCTAACTATGGCTACACCTTC. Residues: CASGEGNANYGYTF.

The CDR3 DNA follows: TGTGCCAGCACGTACATGGGGGGGGACTATGGCTACACCTTC. This sequence encodes CASTYMGGDYGYTF. The chain is built from TRBV6-5 and TRBJ1-2; perhaps TRBD1 as D (5 bases). CDR1 is MNHEY and CDR2 is SVGAGI in the germline V gene. V lost 7 bases and J 3 bases, leaving 15 bases between the germline ends. The CDR3 runs 14 residues.

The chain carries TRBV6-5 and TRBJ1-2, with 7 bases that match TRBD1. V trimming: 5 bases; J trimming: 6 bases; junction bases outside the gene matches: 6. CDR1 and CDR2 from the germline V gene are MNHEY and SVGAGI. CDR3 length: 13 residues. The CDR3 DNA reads TGTGCCAGCAGTCTCGACAGGGAGGATGGCTACACCTTC. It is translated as CASSLDREDGYTF.

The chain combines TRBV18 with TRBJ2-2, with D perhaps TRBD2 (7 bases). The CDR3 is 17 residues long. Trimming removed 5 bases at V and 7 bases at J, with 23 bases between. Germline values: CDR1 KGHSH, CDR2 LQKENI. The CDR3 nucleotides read TGTGCCAGCTCATCCCCCAACACCGGGGGGCACGGCGGGGAGCTGTTTTTT. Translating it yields CASSSPNTGGHGGELFF.

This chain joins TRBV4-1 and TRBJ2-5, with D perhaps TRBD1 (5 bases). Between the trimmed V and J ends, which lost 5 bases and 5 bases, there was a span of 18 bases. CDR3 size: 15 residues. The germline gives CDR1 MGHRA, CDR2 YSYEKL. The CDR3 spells CASSSITANRETQYF. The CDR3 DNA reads TGCGCCAGCAGCTCCATTACTGCCAACAGGGAGACCCAGTACTTC.

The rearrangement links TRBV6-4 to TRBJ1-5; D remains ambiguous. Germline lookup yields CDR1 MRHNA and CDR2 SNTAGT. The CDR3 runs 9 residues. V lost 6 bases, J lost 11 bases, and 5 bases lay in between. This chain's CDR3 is CASSRSQHF. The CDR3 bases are TGTGCCAGCAGCCGGTCCCAGCATTTT.

This CDR3 reads CASSYQGSRAFF. Written as DNA, the CDR3 is TGTGCCAGCAGTTACCAGGGTTCACGCGCTTTCTTT. The V and J genes are TRBV6-5 and TRBJ1-1, with D possibly matching TRBD1 (5 bases). The CDR3 is made up of 12 amino acids. Trimming stripped 2 bases from V and 11 bases from J, with 12 bases between. Looked up from germline, CDR1 is MNHEY and CDR2 is SVGAGI.

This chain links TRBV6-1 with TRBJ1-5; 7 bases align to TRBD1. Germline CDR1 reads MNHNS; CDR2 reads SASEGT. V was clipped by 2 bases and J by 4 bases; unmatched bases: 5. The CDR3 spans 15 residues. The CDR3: CASSERQGQNQPQHF. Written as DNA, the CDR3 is TGTGCCAGCAGTGAAAGACAGGGCCAAAATCAGCCCCAGCATTTT.

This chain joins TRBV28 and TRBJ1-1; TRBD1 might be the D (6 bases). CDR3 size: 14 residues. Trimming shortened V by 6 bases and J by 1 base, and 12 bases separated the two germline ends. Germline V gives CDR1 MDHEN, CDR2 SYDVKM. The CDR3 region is CASRPGQTNTEAFF. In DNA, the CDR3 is TGTGCCAGCAGACCGGGACAAACGAACACTGAAGCTTTCTTT.